Sequencing of this TCR beta chain was carried out in a study of OX40 agonist ivuxolimab in advanced cancers. Turning to the study itself: Recorded diagnoses for dose-escalation patients were hepatocellular carcinoma, melanoma, renal cell or head and neck cancer. Whole-study results and caveats: Expanded peripheral T-cell antigen specificity went undetermined. Average numbers of expanded clones were greater in CD8+ T cells than in CD4+. CD4+ and CD8+ T cells in blood underwent clonal expansion by week 6 at 0.1 to 3.0 mg/kg.

TCRdb keeps only in-frame clones here, not all; method: immunoSEQ multiplex PCR. This repertoire shows some 100,000 clones, 90% found once; its top ten account for more than 0.25%. Note on this clone: Its antigen is unidentified.

The sequencing here drew on CD4+ or CD8+ T cells sorted from blood, taken in a trial of the OX40 agonist ivuxolimab. The receptor's source is an adult with an advanced solid tumor such as melanoma, head and neck, liver or kidney cancer.

The CDR3 reads CASSLDGSTDTQYF. The CDR3 DNA reads TGTGCCAGCAGCTTAGACGGGAGCACAGATACGCAGTATTTT. The genes are TRBV11-3 and TRBJ2-3; D remains unclear. Germline assignment: CDR1 SGHNT and CDR2 YENEEA. This CDR3 contains 14 residues. V was shortened by 0 bases and J by 0 bases, with 4 bases between the two germline ends.